These 5 T cell receptor beta chains were sequenced from one sample in a study of cytotoxic CD8 clonotypes in ibrutinib-treated CLL. Sequencing was performed with immunoSEQ multiplex PCR; in TCRdb, only in-frame clones are kept and a portion is missing. The sample holds over 25,000 clones; roughly 60% are singletons and the top ten take 12% to 15%. The sequenced sample was PBMCs, obtained before ibrutinib treatment. The receptors stem from a human donor with chronic lymphocytic leukemia.

This clone came up a few times. The chain has TRBV19 and TRBJ2-1; 9 bases agree with TRBD2. The CDR3 totals 14 residues. The junction had 3 bases not matched to a gene; V was cut back by 3 bases and J by 6 bases. Germline CDR1 LNHDA, CDR2 SQIVND (reference sequence). CDR3 nucleotide sequence: TGTGCCAGTAGTATTAGCGGGAGCCTCAATGAGCAGTTCTTC. Protein product: CASSISGSLNEQFF.

The J gene is TRBJ2-7, the V gene TRBV5-4; 8 nucleotides align to TRBD2. V gave up 7 bases and J gave up 0 bases; unmatched junction bases: 12. From germline, CDR1 is SGHNT and CDR2 YYREEE (reference sequence). The CDR3 has 16 amino acids. The CDR3 nucleotides are TGTGCCAGCGGAGTCGTCGGAACTAGCGGCTCCTACGAGCAGTACTTC. Protein: CASGVVGTSGSYEQYF.

This chain connects TRBV7-2 to TRBJ1-3; D gene unclear. CDR3 length: 12 residues. Per the germline V gene, CDR1 is SGHTA and CDR2 is FQGNSA. V shed 2 bases and J shed 7 bases, with 6 bases lying between them. The CDR3 DNA follows: TGTGCCAGCAGCTTACTGGGCAACACCATATATTTT. Its translation: CASSLLGNTIYF.

This clone was counted once. The chain joins TRBV5-4 to TRBJ1-2, with 7 bases lining up with TRBD1. The V gene's germline CDR1 is SGHNT and CDR2 YYREEE (reference sequence). This CDR3 has 17 amino acids. J lost 4 bases, V lost 4 bases, and 16 bases had no gene match. CDR3 sequence reads: CASSTTPSTAGGYGYTF. The CDR3 region has the DNA TGTGCCAGCAGCACTACCCCTTCCACGGCAGGGGGCTATGGCTACACCTTC.

This clone was seen a single time. This chain joins TRBV29-1 and TRBJ2-7; weak D call: TRBD1 (6 bases). Trimming took off 8 bases at V and 5 bases at J, with 13 bases between the two ends. This CDR3 spans 11 amino acids. Germline V gene sequence: CDR1 SQVTM, CDR2 ANQGSEA. The CDR3 is CSSRDNDEQYF. In nucleotides, the CDR3 is TGCAGCTCCCGGGACAACGACGAGCAGTACTTC.